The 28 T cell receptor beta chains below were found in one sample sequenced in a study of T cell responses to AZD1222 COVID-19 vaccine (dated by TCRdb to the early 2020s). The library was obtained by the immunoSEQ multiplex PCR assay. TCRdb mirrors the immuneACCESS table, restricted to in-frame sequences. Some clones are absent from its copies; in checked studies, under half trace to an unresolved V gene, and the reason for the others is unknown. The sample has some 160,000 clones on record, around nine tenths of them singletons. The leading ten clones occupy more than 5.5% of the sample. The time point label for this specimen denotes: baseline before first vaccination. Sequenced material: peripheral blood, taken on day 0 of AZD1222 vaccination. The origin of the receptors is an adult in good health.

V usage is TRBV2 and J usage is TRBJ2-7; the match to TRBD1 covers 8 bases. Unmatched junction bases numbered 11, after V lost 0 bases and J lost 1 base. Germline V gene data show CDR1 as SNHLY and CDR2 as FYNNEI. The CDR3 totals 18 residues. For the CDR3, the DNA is TGTGCCAGCAGTGAAGCGCTGGGGCTGGGACAGGCGTCCTACGAGCAGTACTTC. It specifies CASSEALGLGQASYEQYF. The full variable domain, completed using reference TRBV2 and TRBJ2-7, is EPEVTQTPSHQVTQMGQEVILRCVPISNHLYFYWYRQILGQKVEFLVSFYNNEISEKSEIFDDQFSVERPDGSNFTLKIRSTKLEDSAMYFCASSEALGLGQASYEQYFGPGTRLTVT.

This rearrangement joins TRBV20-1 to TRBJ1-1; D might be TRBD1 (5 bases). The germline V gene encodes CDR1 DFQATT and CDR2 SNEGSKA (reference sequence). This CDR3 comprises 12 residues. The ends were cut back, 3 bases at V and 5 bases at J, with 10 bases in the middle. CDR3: CSASKGNTEAFF. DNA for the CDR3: TGCAGTGCTAGTAAGGGGAATACTGAAGCTTTCTTT.

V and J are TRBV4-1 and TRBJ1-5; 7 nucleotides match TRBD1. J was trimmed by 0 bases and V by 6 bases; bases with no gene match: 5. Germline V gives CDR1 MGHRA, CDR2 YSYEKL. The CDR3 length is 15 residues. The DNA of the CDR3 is TGCGCCAGCAGGGCAGGGGGAAATAGCAATCAGCCCCAGCATTTT. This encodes CASRAGGNSNQPQHF.

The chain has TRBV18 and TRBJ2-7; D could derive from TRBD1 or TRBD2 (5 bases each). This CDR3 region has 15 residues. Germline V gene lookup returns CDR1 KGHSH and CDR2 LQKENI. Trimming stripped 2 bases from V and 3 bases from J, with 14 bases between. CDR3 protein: CASSPSEGMLYEQYF. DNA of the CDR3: TGTGCCAGCTCACCATCTGAGGGGATGCTCTACGAGCAGTACTTC.

CDR3 bases: TGTGCCAGCAGTCGCCCGGGACAGGACAATGAGCAGTTCTTC. The encoded protein is CASSRPGQDNEQFF. The chain links TRBV6-2 or TRBV6-3 to TRBJ2-1; 8 nucleotides align to TRBD1. Germline values: CDR1 MNHEY, CDR2 SVGEGT. The CDR3 consists of 14 residues. V lost 5 bases, J lost 5 bases, and 5 bases stayed unmatched.

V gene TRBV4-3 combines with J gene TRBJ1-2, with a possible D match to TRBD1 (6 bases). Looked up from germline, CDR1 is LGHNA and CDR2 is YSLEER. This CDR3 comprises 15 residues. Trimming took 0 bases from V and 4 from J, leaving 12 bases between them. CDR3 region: CASSQDGRGVYGYTF. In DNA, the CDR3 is TGCGCCAGCAGCCAAGATGGGAGGGGGGTCTATGGCTACACCTTC.

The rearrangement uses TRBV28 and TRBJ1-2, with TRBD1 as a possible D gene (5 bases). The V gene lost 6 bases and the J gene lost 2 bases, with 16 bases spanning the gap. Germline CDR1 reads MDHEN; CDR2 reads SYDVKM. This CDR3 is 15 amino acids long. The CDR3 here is CASRPDRGVNYGYTF. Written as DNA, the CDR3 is TGTGCCAGCAGACCCGACCGGGGGGTAAACTATGGCTACACCTTC.

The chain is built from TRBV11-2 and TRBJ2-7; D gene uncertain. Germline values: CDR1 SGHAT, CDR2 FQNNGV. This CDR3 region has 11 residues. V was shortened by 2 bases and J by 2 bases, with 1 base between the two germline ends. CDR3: CASSLTYEQYF. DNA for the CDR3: TGTGCCAGCAGCTTAACCTACGAGCAGTACTTC.

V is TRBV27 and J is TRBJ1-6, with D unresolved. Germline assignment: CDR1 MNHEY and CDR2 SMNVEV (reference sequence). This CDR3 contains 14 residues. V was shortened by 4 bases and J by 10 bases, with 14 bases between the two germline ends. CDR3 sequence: CASSSYAAGSPLHF. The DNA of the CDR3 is TGTGCCAGCAGTTCCTACGCGGCGGGGTCACCCCTCCACTTT.

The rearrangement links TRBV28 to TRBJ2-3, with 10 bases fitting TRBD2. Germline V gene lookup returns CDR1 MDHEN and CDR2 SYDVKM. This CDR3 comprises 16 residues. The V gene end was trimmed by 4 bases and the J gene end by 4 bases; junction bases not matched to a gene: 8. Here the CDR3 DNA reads TGTGCCAGCAGTTCGCCGGGACTAGCGCAATCAGATACGCAGTATTTT. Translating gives CASSSPGLAQSDTQYF.

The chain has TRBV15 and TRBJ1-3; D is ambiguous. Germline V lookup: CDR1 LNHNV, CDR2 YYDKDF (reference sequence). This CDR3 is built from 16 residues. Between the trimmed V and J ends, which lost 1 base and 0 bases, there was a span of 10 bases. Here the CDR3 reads CATSRVPDLSGNTIYF. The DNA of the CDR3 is TGTGCCACCAGCAGAGTCCCGGACCTCTCTGGAAACACCATATATTTT.

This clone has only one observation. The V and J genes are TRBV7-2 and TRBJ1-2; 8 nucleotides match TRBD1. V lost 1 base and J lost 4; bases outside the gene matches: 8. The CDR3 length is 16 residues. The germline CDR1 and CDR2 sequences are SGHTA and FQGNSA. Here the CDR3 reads CASSLVADRGAYGYTF. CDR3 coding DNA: TGTGCCAGCAGCTTAGTGGCTGACAGGGGAGCCTATGGCTACACCTTC.

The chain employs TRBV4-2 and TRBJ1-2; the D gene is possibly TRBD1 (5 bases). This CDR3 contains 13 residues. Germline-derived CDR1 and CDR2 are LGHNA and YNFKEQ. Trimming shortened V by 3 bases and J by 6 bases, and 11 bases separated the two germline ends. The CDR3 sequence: CASSQGDRNGYTF. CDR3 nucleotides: TGTGCCAGCAGCCAGGGGGACCGTAATGGCTACACCTTC.

Here the CDR3 reads CASSRGTGNQPQHF. The CDR3 DNA is TGTGCCAGCAGCCGCGGGACAGGGAATCAGCCCCAGCATTTT. The chain has TRBV3-1 (or the pseudogene TRBV3-2) and TRBJ1-5; 9 bases are shared with TRBD1. CDR1 is LGHDT, CDR2 YNNKEL, per germline (reference sequence). This CDR3 is built from 14 residues. V trimming: 4 bases; J trimming: 4 bases; junction bases outside the gene matches: 2.

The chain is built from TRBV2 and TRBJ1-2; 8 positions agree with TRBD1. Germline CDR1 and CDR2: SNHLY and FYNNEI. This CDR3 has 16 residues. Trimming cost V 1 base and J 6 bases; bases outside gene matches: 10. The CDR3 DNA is TGTGCCAGCAGTGAAGAATATTCGAGGACAGGGAATGGCTACACCTTC. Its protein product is CASSEEYSRTGNGYTF. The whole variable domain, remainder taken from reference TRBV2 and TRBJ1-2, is EPEVTQTPSHQVTQMGQEVILRCVPISNHLYFYWYRQILGQKVEFLVSFYNNEISEKSEIFDDQFSVERPDGSNFTLKIRSTKLEDSAMYFCASSEEYSRTGNGYTFGSGTRLTVV.

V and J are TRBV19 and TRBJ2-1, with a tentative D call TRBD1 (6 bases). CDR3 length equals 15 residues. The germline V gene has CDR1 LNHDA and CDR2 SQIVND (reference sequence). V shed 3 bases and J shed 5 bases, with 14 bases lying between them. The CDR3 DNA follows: TGTGCCAGTAGTATCGGCAGGGGACGTAACAATGAGCAGTTCTTC. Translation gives CASSIGRGRNNEQFF.

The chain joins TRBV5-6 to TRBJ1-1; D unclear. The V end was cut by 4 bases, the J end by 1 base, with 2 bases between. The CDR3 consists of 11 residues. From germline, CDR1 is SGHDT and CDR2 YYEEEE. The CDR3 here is CASSANTEAFF. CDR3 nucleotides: TGTGCCAGCAGCGCGAACACTGAAGCTTTCTTT. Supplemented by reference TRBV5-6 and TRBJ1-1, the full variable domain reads DAGVTQSPTHLIKTRGQQVTLRCSPKSGHDTVSWYQQALGQGPQFIFQYYEEEERQRGNFPDRFSGHQFPNYSSELNVNALLLGDSALYLCASSANTEAFFGQGTRLTVV.

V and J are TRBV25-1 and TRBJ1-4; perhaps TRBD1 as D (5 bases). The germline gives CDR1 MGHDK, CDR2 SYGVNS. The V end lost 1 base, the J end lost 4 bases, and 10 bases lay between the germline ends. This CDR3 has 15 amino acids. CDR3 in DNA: TGTGCCAGCAGTGAATCTTGGGGGAGTAATGAAAAACTGTTTTTT. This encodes CASSESWGSNEKLFF.

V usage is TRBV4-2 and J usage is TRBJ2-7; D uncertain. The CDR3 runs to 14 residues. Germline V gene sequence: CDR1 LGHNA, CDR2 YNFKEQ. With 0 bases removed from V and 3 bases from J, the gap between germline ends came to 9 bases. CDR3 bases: TGTGCCAGCAGCCAAGACTTGATGGGCTACGAGCAGTACTTC. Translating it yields CASSQDLMGYEQYF.

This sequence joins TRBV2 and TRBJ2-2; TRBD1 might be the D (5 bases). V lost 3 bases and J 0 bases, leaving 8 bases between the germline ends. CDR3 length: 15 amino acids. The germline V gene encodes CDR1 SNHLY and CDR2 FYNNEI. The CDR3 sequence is CASSDRASNTGELFF. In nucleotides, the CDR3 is TGTGCCAGCAGTGACAGGGCCTCGAACACCGGGGAGCTGTTTTTT. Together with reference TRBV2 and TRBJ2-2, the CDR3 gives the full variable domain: EPEVTQTPSHQVTQMGQEVILRCVPISNHLYFYWYRQILGQKVEFLVSFYNNEISEKSEIFDDQFSVERPDGSNFTLKIRSTKLEDSAMYFCASSDRASNTGELFFGEGSRLTVL.

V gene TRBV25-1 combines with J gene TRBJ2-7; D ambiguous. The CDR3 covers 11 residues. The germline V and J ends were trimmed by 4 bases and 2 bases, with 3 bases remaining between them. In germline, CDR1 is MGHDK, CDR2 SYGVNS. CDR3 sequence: CASSGTYEQYF. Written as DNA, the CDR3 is TGTGCCAGCAGTGGGACCTACGAGCAGTACTTC.

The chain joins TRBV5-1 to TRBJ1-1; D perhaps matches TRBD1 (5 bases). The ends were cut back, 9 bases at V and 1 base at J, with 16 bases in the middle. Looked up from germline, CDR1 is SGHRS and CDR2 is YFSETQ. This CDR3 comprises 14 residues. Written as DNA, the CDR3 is TGCGCCACTACGCAGGGTTTTGGGAACACTGAAGCTTTCTTT. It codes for CATTQGFGNTEAFF.

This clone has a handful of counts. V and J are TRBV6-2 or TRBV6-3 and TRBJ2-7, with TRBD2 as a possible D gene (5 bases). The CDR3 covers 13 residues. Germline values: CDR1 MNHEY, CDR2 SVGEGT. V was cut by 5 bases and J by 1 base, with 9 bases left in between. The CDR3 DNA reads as TGTGCCAGCAGTCTAGGGAGATCCTACGAGCAGTACTTC. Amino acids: CASSLGRSYEQYF.

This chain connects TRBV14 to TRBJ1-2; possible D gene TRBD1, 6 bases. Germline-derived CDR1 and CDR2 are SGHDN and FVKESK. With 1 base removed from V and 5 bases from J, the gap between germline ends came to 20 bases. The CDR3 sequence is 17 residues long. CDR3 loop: CASSQVGGGSVWYGYTF. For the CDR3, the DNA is TGTGCCAGCAGCCAAGTAGGAGGGGGTTCAGTTTGGTATGGCTACACCTTC.

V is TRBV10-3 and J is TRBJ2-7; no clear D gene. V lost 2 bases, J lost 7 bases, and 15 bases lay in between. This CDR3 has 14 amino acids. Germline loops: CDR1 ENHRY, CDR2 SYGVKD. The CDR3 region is CAISEGLRSREQYF. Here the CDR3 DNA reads TGTGCCATCAGTGAGGGGTTAAGATCGAGAGAGCAGTACTTC.

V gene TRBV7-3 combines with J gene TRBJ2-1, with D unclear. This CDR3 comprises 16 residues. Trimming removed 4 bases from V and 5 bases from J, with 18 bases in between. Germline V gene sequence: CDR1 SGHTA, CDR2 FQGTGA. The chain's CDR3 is CASSSSLGRSDNEQFF. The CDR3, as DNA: TGTGCCAGCAGCTCCTCCCTCGGCCGCTCGGACAATGAGCAGTTCTTC. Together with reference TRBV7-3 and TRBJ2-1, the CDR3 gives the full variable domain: GAGVSQTPSNKVTEKGKYVELRCDPISGHTALYWYRQSLGQGPEFLIYFQGTGAADDSGLPNDRFFAVRPEGSVSTLKIQRTERGDSAVYLCASSSSLGRSDNEQFFGPGTRLTVL.

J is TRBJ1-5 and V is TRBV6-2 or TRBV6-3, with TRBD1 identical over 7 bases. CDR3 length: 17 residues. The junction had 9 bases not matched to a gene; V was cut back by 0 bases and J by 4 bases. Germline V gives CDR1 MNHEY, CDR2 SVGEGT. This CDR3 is CASSYSLTGTVNQPQHF. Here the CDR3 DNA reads TGTGCCAGCAGTTACTCTTTAACCGGGACAGTTAATCAGCCCCAGCATTTT.

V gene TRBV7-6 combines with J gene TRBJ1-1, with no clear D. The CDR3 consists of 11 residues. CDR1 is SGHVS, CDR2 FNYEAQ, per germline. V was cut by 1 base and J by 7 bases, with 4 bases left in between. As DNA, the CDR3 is TGTGCCAGCAGCTTAGGTGGTGAAGCTTTCTTT. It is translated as CASSLGGEAFF.